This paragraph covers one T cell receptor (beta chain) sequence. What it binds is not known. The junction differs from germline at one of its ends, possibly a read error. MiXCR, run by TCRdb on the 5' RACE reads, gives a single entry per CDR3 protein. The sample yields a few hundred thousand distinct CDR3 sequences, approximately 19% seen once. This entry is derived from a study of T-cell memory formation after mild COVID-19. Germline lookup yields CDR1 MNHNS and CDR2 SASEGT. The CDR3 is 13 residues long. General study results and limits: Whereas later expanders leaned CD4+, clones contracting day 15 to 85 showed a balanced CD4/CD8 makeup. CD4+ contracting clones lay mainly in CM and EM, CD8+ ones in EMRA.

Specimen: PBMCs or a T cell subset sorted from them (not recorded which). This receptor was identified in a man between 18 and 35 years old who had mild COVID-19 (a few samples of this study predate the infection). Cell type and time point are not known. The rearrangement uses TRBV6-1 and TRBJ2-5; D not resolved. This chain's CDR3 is CASSVEAQGTQYF. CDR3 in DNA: TGTGCCAGCAGTGTAGAAGCACAAGGGACCCAGTACTTC.